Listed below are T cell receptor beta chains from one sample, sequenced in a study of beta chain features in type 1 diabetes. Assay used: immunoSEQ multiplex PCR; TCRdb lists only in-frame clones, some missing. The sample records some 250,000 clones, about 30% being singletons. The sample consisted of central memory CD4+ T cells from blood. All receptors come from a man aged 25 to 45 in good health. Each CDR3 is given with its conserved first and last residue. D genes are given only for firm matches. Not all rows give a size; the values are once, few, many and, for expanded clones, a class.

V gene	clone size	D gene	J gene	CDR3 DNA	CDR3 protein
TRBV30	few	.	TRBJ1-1	TGTGCCTGGGGCCGGGAACAGATGAACACTGAAGCTTTCTTT	CAWGREQMNTEAFF
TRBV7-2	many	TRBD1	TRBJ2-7	TGTGCCAGCAGCACGGGGACAGTAGCCCAGTACTTC	CASSTGTVAQYF
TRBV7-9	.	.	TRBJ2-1	TGTGCCAGCAGTTCTCCATTTGGGGTTAATCGGTTCTTC	CASSSPFGVNRFF
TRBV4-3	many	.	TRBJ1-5	TGCGCCAGCAGCCAAGATGGAAGGGGGAATCAGCCCCAGCATTTT	CASSQDGRGNQPQHF
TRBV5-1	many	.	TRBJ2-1	TGCGCCAGCAGCTTGGACGGCAGAAACTACAATGAGCAGTTCTTC	CASSLDGRNYNEQFF
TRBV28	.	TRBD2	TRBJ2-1	TGTGCCAGCAGTGAGACTAGCGGGAGCTCATACAATGAGCAGTTCTTC	CASSETSGSSYNEQFF
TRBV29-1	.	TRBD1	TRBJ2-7	TGCAGCAGCCGGGACAGGGGCAACGAGCAGTACTTC	CSSRDRGNEQYF
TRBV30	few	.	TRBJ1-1	TGTGCCTGGAGAAGCAACACTGAAGCTTTCTTT	CAWRSNTEAFF
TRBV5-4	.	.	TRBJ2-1	TGTGCCAGCAGCTTGTTGGGGGGCGATGAGCAGTTCTTC	CASSLLGGDEQFF
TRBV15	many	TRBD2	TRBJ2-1	TGTGCCACCAGCAGAGATGTACTAGCGGGGATCGATGAGCAGTTCTTC	CATSRDVLAGIDEQFF
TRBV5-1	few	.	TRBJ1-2	TGCGCCAGCAGCTTGGCTCCGGACGGACGCGGCTACACCTTC	CASSLAPDGRGYTF
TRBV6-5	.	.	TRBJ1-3	TGTGCCAGCAGGCCTCGGAACTCTGGAAACACCATATATTTT	CASRPRNSGNTIYF
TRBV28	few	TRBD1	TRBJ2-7	TGTGCCAGCAGGGGGACAGGCCCCCCCTACGAGCAGTACTTC	CASRGTGPPYEQYF
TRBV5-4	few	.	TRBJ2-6	TGTGCCAGCAGCCCCCCAGAGCTTGGCGGGTCTGGGGCCAACGTCCTGACTTTC	CASSPPELGGSGANVLTF
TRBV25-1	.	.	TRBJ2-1	TGTGCCAGCGCCTGGGGGGAGGAGCAGTTCTTC	CASAWGEEQFF
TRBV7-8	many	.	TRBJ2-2	TGTGCCAGCAGCTTAGTAGACACCGGGGAGCTGTTTTTT	CASSLVDTGELFF
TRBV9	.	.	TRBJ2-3	TGTGCCAGCAGCGTAGAATCGGTGAGGGATACGCAGTATTTT	CASSVESVRDTQYF
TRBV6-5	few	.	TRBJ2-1	TGTGCCAGCACATCGGCCCGTGGCTACAATGAGCAGTTCTTC	CASTSARGYNEQFF
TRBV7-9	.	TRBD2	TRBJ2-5	TGTGCCAGCAGCTTAGCGACTAGCGGGATCGTAGAGACCCAGTACTTC	CASSLATSGIVETQYF
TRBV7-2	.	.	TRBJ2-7	TGTGCCAGCAGCTCCCAGCCGGGACGAGAGACCGAGCAGTACTTC	CASSSQPGRETEQYF
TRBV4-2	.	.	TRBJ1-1	TGTGCCAGCAGCCAAGAGCTGGGGGTGAACACTGAAGCTTTCTTT	CASSQELGVNTEAFF
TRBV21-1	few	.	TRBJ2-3	TGTGCCAGCAGCAAAGGGGGGCCCACAGATACGCAGTATTTT	CASSKGGPTDTQYF
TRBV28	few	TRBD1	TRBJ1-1	TGTGCCCATTTCGGGGCAGGGGGGAACACTGAAGCTTTCTTT	CAHFGAGGNTEAFF
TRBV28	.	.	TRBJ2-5	TGTGCCAGCAGTACTGGGACTCAAGAGACCCAGTACTTC	CASSTGTQETQYF
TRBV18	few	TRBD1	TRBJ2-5	TGTGCCAGCTCACCACACAGGGGTCCGCAAGAGACCCAGTACTTC	CASSPHRGPQETQYF
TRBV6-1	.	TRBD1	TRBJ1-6	TGTGCCAGCAGTGGCGGGACAGGGAATTCACCCCTCCACTTT	CASSGGTGNSPLHF
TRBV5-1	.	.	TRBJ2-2	TGCGCCAGCAGCCCGGACACGAACACCGGGGAGCTGTTTTTT	CASSPDTNTGELFF
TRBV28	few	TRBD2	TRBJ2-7	TGTGCCAGCGGAGCGGGAGGACGGATCGAGCAGTACTTC	CASGAGGRIEQYF
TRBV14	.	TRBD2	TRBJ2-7	TGTGCCAGCAGCCTCCGACTAGCGGACGAGCAGTACTTC	CASSLRLADEQYF
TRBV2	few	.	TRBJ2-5	TGTGCCAGCAGTCTGGGCCAAGAGACCCAGTACTTC	CASSLGQETQYF
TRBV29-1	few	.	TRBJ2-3	TGCAGCGTTGTTTGGGCAGCGGCCGGCACAGATACGCAGTATTTT	CSVVWAAAGTDTQYF
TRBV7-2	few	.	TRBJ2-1	TGTGCCAGCAGCCCCCGAAGGCTCAACAATGAGCAGTTCTTC	CASSPRRLNNEQFF
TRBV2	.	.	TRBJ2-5	TGTGCCAGCAAGAAGTCCCCCACCCAAGAGACCCAGTACTTC	CASKKSPTQETQYF
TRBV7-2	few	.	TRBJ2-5	TGTGCCAGCAGCTTAAGTCGGACGGTCCAAGAGACCCAGTACTTC	CASSLSRTVQETQYF
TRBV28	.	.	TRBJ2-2	TGTGCCAGCAGACACCAGAACACCGGGGAGCTGTTTTTT	CASRHQNTGELFF
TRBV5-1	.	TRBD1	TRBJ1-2	TGCGCCAGCAGCTTGCAGGGGGATAAGGATGGCTACACCTTC	CASSLQGDKDGYTF
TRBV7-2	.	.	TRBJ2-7	TGTGCCAGCACCCAGGCAGGGGCCAGGAATAACTACGAGCAGTACTTC	CASTQAGARNNYEQYF
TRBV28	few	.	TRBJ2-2	TGTGCCAGCAGTATCGCCGGGGAGCTGTTTTTT	CASSIAGELFF
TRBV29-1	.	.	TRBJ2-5	TGCAGCGTTGACAGGGGCTCTTACCAAGAGACCCAGTACTTC	CSVDRGSYQETQYF
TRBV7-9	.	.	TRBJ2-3	TGTGCCAGCAGCTTGGGTACTACAGATACGCAGTATTTT	CASSLGTTDTQYF